This TCR beta chain stems from a study of beta chain features in type 1 diabetes. Study-level findings and limits: Shorter TCRB CDR3s, moderately but significantly so, were found in Type 1 diabetes patients in all four CD4+ subsets. In comparison with healthy donors, patients had naive, central memory and Treg TCRB repertoires that appeared more similar.

The isolated RNA, all of it, was reverse transcribed, so expressed TCRB transcripts were what got sequenced. Some 3.6 million reads per sample were averaged for naive, central memory and regulatory samples. Here immunoSEQ multiplex PCR was the method, and the copy in TCRdb shows in-frame clones only, minus some. The sample carries fewer than 250,000 clones, over 8.5% recorded once. The CDR3 totals 16 residues. Trimming cost V 6 bases and J 4 bases, with 21 bases left between them. CDR1 is SNHLY and CDR2 is FYNNEI in the germline V gene. Notes on this clone: Antigen specificity is unknown.

Cells sorted by CD45RO/CCR7/CD25/CD127/CD95/CD27 comprised CD4+ naive, central memory, regulatory and stem cell-like memory cells. The sequence came from a young woman in good health. Material: naive CD4+ T cells from blood. This sequence joins TRBV2 and TRBJ1-1, with D tentatively TRBD1 (5 bases). CDR3 sequence reads: CASRGGTTRVGTEAFF. The CDR3 coding sequence is TGTGCCAGCAGGGGGGGAACGACGCGAGTGGGCACTGAAGCTTTCTTT.